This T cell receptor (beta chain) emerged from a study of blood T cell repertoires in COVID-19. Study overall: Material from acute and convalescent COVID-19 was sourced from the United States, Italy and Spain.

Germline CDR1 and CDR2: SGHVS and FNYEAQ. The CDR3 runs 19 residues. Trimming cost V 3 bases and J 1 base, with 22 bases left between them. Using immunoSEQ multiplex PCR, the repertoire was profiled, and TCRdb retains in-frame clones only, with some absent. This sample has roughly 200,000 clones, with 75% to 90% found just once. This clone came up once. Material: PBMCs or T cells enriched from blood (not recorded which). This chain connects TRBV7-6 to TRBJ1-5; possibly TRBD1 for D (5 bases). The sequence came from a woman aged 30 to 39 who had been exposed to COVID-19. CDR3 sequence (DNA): TGTGCCAGCAGCTTCCGGTTTATTGGGGACTCGAAGAGCAATCAGCCCCAGCATTTT. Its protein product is CASSFRFIGDSKSNQPQHF.